Sequencing of this TCR beta chain was carried out in a study of cytomegalovirus exposure and HLA in healthy donors. Researchers ran the PCR with 60 Vbeta and 13 Jbeta primers. Sequencing used immunoSEQ multiplex PCR; TCRdb keeps in-frame clones, though not all of them. The repertoire holds roughly 89,000 clones, with more than 70% as singletons. Study-wide points: When a later analysis compared HLA-associated TCR beta chains with equally common others, the HLA-associated chains turned out to be more clonally expanded and to have lower generation probabilities. In an earlier analysis, about 87% or about 30%: the productive usage of most TCR beta V segments.

Germline CDR1 SGHRS, CDR2 YFSETQ. V shed 3 bases and J 3 bases; nucleotides not matched to a gene: 12. The CDR3 loop spans 17 amino acids. Comment on this clone: Its antigen remains unknown.

The sequence was obtained from a man in his late teens or twenties in good health and CMV-seronegative. The rearrangement uses TRBV5-1 and TRBJ2-5, with 9 bases fitting TRBD2. Material: PBMCs. CDR3 sequence reads: CASSSGIASGKEETQYF. Written as DNA, the CDR3 is TGCGCCAGCAGCTCGGGTATTGCTAGCGGGAAAGAAGAGACCCAGTACTTC.